This record looks at one T cell receptor beta chain sequence and its context. The specificity of this receptor is unknown. No per-base quality is available; no much larger clone lies one base away. The sample originates from a study of shared clonotypes between healthy human individuals (dated by TCRdb to the early 2020s). For context, the study as a whole: Two women and a few men aged 18 to 49 years were included in the cohort. Blood TCR repertoires of a handful of healthy adults were deeply sequenced to estimate repertoire size and the extent of clonotype sharing between individuals. Per donor, leukapheresis produced somewhere between about 0.9 and 9.5 billion PBMCs. To increase sequencing depth and limit assay-specific biases, different laboratories used diverse techniques to prepare libraries and sequence TCR repertoires. For each donor, three plates each were used for CD4 naive and CD4 memory, two plates were used for CD8 naive, and one plate was used for CD8 memory. Broad study findings and their caveats: The genetic and exposure-history diversity represented was limited by the small number of donors. Pairwise subsampling led to the expectation that sequencing depth would affect the degree of clonotype sharing among donors. Larger estimated clonotype richness was generally found for naive subsets than for memory subsets. Only blood was sampled, and tissue TCR repertoires likely differ from those in blood. Incomplete sequencing was indicated by rarefaction of sorted-subset datasets, despite the large sequencing depth. Sharing across four donors was observed for about 5% of naive CD4, 3% to 3.5% of naive CD8, over 2% of memory CD4, and roughly 0.4% of memory CD8 clonotypes. Clonotypes shared by all four sorted-subset donors showed higher generation probabilities than non-shared clonotypes.

Using the deep immunoSEQ assay, TCR CDR3 regions were amplified from genomic DNA by multiplex PCR. Extracted genomic DNA from each cell subset was distributed evenly across all wells of several immunoSEQ 96-well plates, and each plate was treated as a replicate. For sorted subsets, about 200 ng genomic DNA, equal to 30,000 to 35,000 T cell genomes, was loaded into each replicate PCR. Purified libraries were quantified with a Qubit 3.0 fluorometer, sized on a Bioanalyzer 2100, and re-quantified with the KAPA Library Quantification kit. A separate single-read 150-cycle Illumina NextSeq 550 flow cell was used to sequence each immunoSEQ 96-well plate. As for how the authors treated the data: The immunoSEQ output contained only junctional sequences without quality scores, so filtering could not match that applied to full-length reads. To assign V/J genes and CDR3, sequences were annotated against IMGT germline references using PyIR, a Python wrapper for IgBLAST v1.9. Reads with weak V/J assignments (E-value above 1e-6), missing CDR3, stop codons, out-of-frame junctions, or ambiguous translated residues were removed. V3J clonotypes were defined as sequences sharing an identical inferred V gene, J gene, and CDR3 amino acid sequence. Percentage overlap between repertoires was calculated by dividing the number of shared unique clonotypes by the size of the smaller repertoire. RTK rarefaction, the Chao1 estimator, and Recon v2.1 estimates of unobserved clonotypes were used to assess repertoire richness. Generation probabilities for all TCRbeta clonotypes obtained by the gDNA method from four donors were computed using OLGA. Not all clones reach the TCRdb copy of this immuneACCESS table, which keeps in-frame sequences only. Checked studies attribute under half of the gap to unresolved V genes and leave the rest unexplained. D and trimming come from the DNA, and the V and J calls and clone size come from that table. For this sample the table gives 500,000 or so clones, of which around 95% were detected only once. The top ten clonotypes cover around 0.067% of the sample.

Its CDR3 holds 15 amino acids, cysteine through phenylalanine. The CDR3 DNA has 45 bases and is translated from base 1. V is cut back by 1 base and J by 0 bases, with 3 bases in the junction unmatched. According to the germline V gene, CDR1 reads MNHNS and CDR2 reads SASEGT. Donors were healthy HIV-negative adults with no recently reported acute infections or vaccinations. Only Caucasian adults living in Nashville, Tennessee, USA were represented among the donors. CD4+ T cells were enriched through magnetic negative selection, after which naive cells were positively selected on CD45RA and the remaining negative fraction served as the memory subset. After blood collection by leukapheresis, PBMCs were isolated using Ficoll-Histopaque density gradient centrifugation and then cryopreserved in the vapor phase of liquid nitrogen. Purity and quantity of every magnetically sorted T cell population were checked by analytical flow cytometry. From each sorted fraction, genomic DNA was isolated and quantified by UV absorbance on a Nanodrop 2000c.

Recombination linked TRBV6-1 to TRBJ2-7; 7 of the junction bases match TRBD1. This receptor was taken from a woman in her 30s in good health. Sequences were obtained from naive CD4+ T cells sorted from blood. Taken with the paper, the label for cell subset or site translates to: CD45RA+ positively selected. The bases read TGTGCCAGCAGTGAAGTGACAGGGAGCTCCTACGAGCAGTACTTC. It translates to CASSEVTGSSYEQYF.